Each of the 13 T cell receptor beta chains below was sequenced from the same sample in a study of CD4+ T cells in melanoma. Using immunoSEQ multiplex PCR, the repertoire was profiled, and TCRdb retains in-frame clones only, with some absent. Of 20,000 to 25,000 clones listed, almost 85% were seen once; the top ten hold 3.6%. The specimen sequenced was cells from a culture (not recorded whether cultured in vitro). All receptors derive from a human donor with melanoma.

The chain is built from TRBV4-1 and TRBJ2-1, with TRBD2 matching over 12 bases. This CDR3 has 17 amino acids. The trim removed 0 bases at V and 7 bases at J, leaving 7 bases unmatched. Germline V gives CDR1 MGHRA, CDR2 YSYEKL. The CDR3 reads CASSQDLGLAGPNEQFF. The CDR3 DNA follows: TGCGCCAGCAGCCAAGATTTGGGACTAGCGGGTCCTAATGAGCAGTTCTTC.

The J gene is TRBJ1-6, the V gene TRBV6-5, with D unclear. V lost 6 bases and J lost 6, with 12 bases in between. The CDR3 is made up of 14 amino acids. From germline, CDR1 is MNHEY and CDR2 SVGAGI. CDR3 coding DNA: TGTGCCAGCAGGAGTCGGACTCTTAATTCACCCCTCCACTTT. Translated, it gives CASRSRTLNSPLHF.

As concerns this clone: The junction shows a germline mismatch at one end, possibly a read error. This chain connects TRBV7-7 to TRBJ2-3; 7 bases fit TRBD1. Looked up from germline, CDR1 is SSHAT and CDR2 is FNYEAQ (reference sequence). The length of the CDR3 is 15 residues. The CDR3 region has the DNA TGTGCTAGCAGCGTCGGGACAGTTAGCACAGATACGCAGTATTTT. Translated, it gives CASSVGTVSTDTQYF.

The gene calls are TRBV27 and TRBJ2-7; D perhaps matches TRBD1 (6 bases). Germline V gene sequence: CDR1 MNHEY, CDR2 SMNVEV (reference sequence). Trimming stripped 5 bases from V and 0 bases from J, with 29 bases between. The CDR3 runs to 20 residues. CDR3 loop: CASSPLMGARLVRNSYEQYF. The CDR3 DNA sequence: TGTGCCAGCAGTCCCCTGATGGGGGCCAGATTAGTGAGAAACTCCTACGAGCAGTACTTC.

This chain connects TRBV18 to TRBJ2-3; 7 bases map to TRBD1. This CDR3 contains 14 residues. The J segment lost 2 bases and the V segment lost 6 bases, leaving 5 bases of the junction unmatched. Germline V lookup: CDR1 KGHSH, CDR2 LQKENI. Here the CDR3 reads CASSQGQITDTQYF. The CDR3 bases are TGTGCCAGCTCCCAGGGACAGATCACAGATACGCAGTATTTT.

The chain employs TRBV4-1 and TRBJ1-5, with D possibly being TRBD1 (5 bases). This CDR3 is 14 amino acids long. Trimming stripped 2 bases from V and 1 base from J, with 6 bases between. Germline V CDR1 and CDR2: MGHRA, YSYEKL. CDR3 sequence reads: CASSQQGSNQPQHF. The CDR3 bases are TGCGCCAGCAGCCAACAGGGAAGCAATCAGCCCCAGCATTTT.

CDR3 bases: TGTGCCAGCAGCTTGACTTTTATTGGGGACCCCAAATCGGGAGGCTACACCTTC. It yields the protein CASSLTFIGDPKSGGYTF. The chain links TRBV7-9 to TRBJ1-2, with D perhaps TRBD1 (5 bases). This CDR3 region has 18 residues. CDR1 and CDR2 (germline): SEHNR, FQNEAQ (reference sequence). V was trimmed by 3 bases and J by 8 bases, leaving 28 bases between them. The variable domain in full, with the rest retrieved from reference TRBV7-9 and TRBJ1-2, is DTGVSQNPRHKITKRGQNVTFRCDPISEHNRLYWYRQTLGQGPEFLTYFQNEAQLEKSRLLSDRFSAERPKGSFSTLEIQRTEQGDSAMYLCASSLTFIGDPKSGGYTFGSGTRLTVV.

The J gene is TRBJ1-5, the V gene TRBV18; a possible D gene is TRBD1 (6 bases). Looked up from germline, CDR1 is KGHSH and CDR2 is LQKENI. The CDR3 loop spans 16 amino acids. With 4 bases removed from V and 6 bases from J, the gap between germline ends came to 19 bases. This CDR3 is CASSLESAGAGQPQHF. The CDR3 nucleotides are TGTGCCAGCTCACTAGAATCCGCGGGGGCGGGTCAGCCCCAGCATTTT.

The V gene is TRBV7-3, the J gene TRBJ2-6; D tentatively fits TRBD1 or TRBD2 (5 bases each). Germline CDR1 and CDR2: SGHTA and FQGTGA. CDR3 length: 16 amino acids. The ends were cut back, 5 bases at V and 0 bases at J, with 11 bases in the middle. The CDR3 nucleotides are TGTGCCAGCAGCCGGGACCGAAGCTCTGGGGCCAACGTCCTGACTTTC. Translation gives CASSRDRSSGANVLTF.

This chain joins TRBV9 and TRBJ1-3; D unclear. Germline V CDR1 and CDR2: SGDLS, YYNGEE. Trimming removed 4 bases at V and 0 bases at J, with 11 bases between. This CDR3 has 15 amino acids. In DNA form, the CDR3 reads TGTGCCAGCAGCCCCGGGTTGAGCTCTGGAAACACCATATATTTT. Protein product: CASSPGLSSGNTIYF.

V and J are TRBV6-5 and TRBJ1-5, with 7 bases lining up with TRBD1. The V gene end was trimmed by 6 bases and the J gene end by 5 bases; junction bases not matched to a gene: 10. The V gene's germline CDR1 is MNHEY and CDR2 SVGAGI. The CDR3 sequence is 15 residues long. The CDR3 loop is CASSRTGAWDQPQHF. CDR3 nucleotide sequence: TGTGCCAGCAGCAGAACAGGGGCCTGGGATCAGCCCCAGCATTTT.

V and J are TRBV6-1 and TRBJ2-1; D is ambiguous. The CDR3 is made up of 14 amino acids. Deletions cut 8 bases from V and 0 bases from J, with 11 bases between. Germline V gene sequence: CDR1 MNHNS, CDR2 SASEGT. Written as DNA, the CDR3 is TGTGCCAGCCATAGGAAGATCTCCTACAATGAGCAGTTCTTC. Translating it yields CASHRKISYNEQFF.

The count of this clone is one. V gene TRBV7-3 combines with J gene TRBJ2-2; a weak D match, TRBD1 (6 bases). Germline CDR1 and CDR2: SGHTA and FQGTGA. The CDR3 is made up of 15 amino acids. V was cut by 1 base and J by 4 bases, with 10 bases left in between. CDR3 loop: CASSLIGDITGELFF. Here the CDR3 DNA reads TGTGCCAGCAGCTTAATTGGGGACATCACCGGGGAGCTGTTTTTT.